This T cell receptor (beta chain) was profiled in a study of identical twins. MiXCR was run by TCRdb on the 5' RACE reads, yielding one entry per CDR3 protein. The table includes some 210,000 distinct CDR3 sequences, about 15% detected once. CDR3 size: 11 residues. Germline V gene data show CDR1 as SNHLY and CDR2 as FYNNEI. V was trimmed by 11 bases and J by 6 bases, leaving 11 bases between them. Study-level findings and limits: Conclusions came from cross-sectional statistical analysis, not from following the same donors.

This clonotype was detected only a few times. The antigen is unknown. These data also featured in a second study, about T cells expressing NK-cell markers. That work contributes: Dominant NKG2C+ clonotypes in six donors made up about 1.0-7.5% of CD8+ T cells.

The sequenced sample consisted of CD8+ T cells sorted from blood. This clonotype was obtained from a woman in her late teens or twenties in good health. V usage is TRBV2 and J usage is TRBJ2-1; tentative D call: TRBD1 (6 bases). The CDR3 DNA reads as TGTGCCCCGGACAGATTCAATGAGCAGTTCTTC. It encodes CAPDRFNEQFF.